What follows describes a single T cell receptor (beta chain). The sample comes from a study of T cell changes during pregnancy in multiple sclerosis. Some clones are missing from TCRdb's copy, which holds only in-frame ones; the method was immunoSEQ multiplex PCR. The sample comprises 70,000 to 75,000 clones, around nine tenths of which are singletons, and approximately 2% rests with the top ten. This CDR3 has 15 residues. Per germline, CDR1 GTSNPN and CDR2 SVGIG (reference sequence). V was shortened by 2 bases and J by 0 bases, with 10 bases between the two germline ends. The sample here was peripheral blood, taken in the second trimester of pregnancy. This TCR was sampled from a female donor in good health, enrolled as a control in a pregnancy study. The chain employs TRBV30 and TRBJ1-4; D call uncertain. DNA for the CDR3: TGTGCCTGGAGTTGGCAGGCAGCAACTAATGAAAAACTGTTTTTT. It yields the protein CAWSWQAATNEKLFF.